A selection of T cell receptor beta chains follows, all from one sample in a study of blood T cell repertoires in COVID-19. Generated by immunoSEQ multiplex PCR, the TCRdb table keeps only in-frame clones and is missing some. The sample records over 200,000 clones, about 90% being singletons. The sample consisted of peripheral blood. These receptors all stem from a woman between 50 and 59 years old with acute or convalescent COVID-19. Both conserved end residues are part of each CDR3.

TRBV24-1	TRBJ2-1	16	CATSDTPSRFHNEQFF
TRBV18	TRBJ2-1	17	CASSPPVGREGRNEQFF
TRBV29-1	TRBJ2-5	16	CSVESTTGQYQETQYF
TRBV10-3	TRBJ1-1	13	CAISEAGDTEAFF
TRBV5-1	TRBJ1-3	14	CASSLETLANTIYF
TRBV5-1	TRBJ2-5	14	CASSGTGTEETQYF
TRBV7-8	TRBJ1-1	14	CASSRVEGNTEAFF
TRBV5-1	TRBJ1-3	16	CASSVTGGRSGNTIYF
TRBV19	TRBJ1-4	17	CASSRTGTPATNEKLFF
TRBV10-3	TRBJ1-1	14	CAINSDRDGTEAFF
TRBV30	TRBJ1-4	14	CAWSGPRGIEKLFF
TRBV5-1	TRBJ1-3	15	CASSLVPGGRDTIYF
TRBV24-1	TRBJ1-5	13	CATSGQYNQPQHF
TRBV20-1	TRBJ1-2	14	CSASPPTGPGGYTF
TRBV9	TRBJ1-6	12	CASGEENSPLHF
TRBV10-3	TRBJ1-5	17	CAISEGTGSRSNQPQHF
TRBV12-3/TRBV12-4	TRBJ2-1	13	CASSLTGEVEQFF
TRBV6-2/TRBV6-3	TRBJ2-2	15	CASSRLAANTGELFF
TRBV28	TRBJ2-1	19	CASSLGLFVRTSSYNEQFF
TRBV3-1/TRBV3-2	TRBJ2-5	11	CASSQSETQYF
TRBV9	TRBJ1-4	15	CASSVDVQFGEKLFF
TRBV5-8	TRBJ2-5	13	CASSFGRGETQYF
TRBV7-2	TRBJ2-7	13	CASSLGGNYEQYF
TRBV18	TRBJ2-7	15	CASSPGTGITYEQYF
TRBV18	TRBJ2-5	15	CASSLSGTGEETQYF
TRBV24-1	TRBJ1-5	17	CATSGPSRTISNQPQHF
TRBV2	TRBJ1-5	16	CASSDWGQGSRQPQHF
TRBV27	TRBJ2-7	14	CASSDRGLENEQYF
TRBV4-1	TRBJ2-2	19	CASSQDRGLAGGDTGELFF
TRBV6-6	TRBJ2-5	13	CARSQGHGETQYF
TRBV6-6	TRBJ1-6	14	CASTPGFANSPLHF
TRBV6-1	TRBJ2-1	15	CASSDPPSPYNEQFF
TRBV5-4	TRBJ1-1	13	CASSPGTTSEAFF
TRBV28	TRBJ1-2	12	CASSPPGYGYTF
TRBV7-8	TRBJ1-1	14	CASSLAPDRAEAFF
TRBV4-1	TRBJ1-2	13	CASSPTTGFGYTF
TRBV10-3	TRBJ2-5	14	CAISEGLAKETQYF
TRBV3-1/TRBV3-2	TRBJ2-3	17	CASSPAALAGEVDTQYF
TRBV27	TRBJ2-3	16	CASSPGTGGSTDTQYF
TRBV19	TRBJ1-1	15	CASSPRTPGGTEAFF
TRBV2	TRBJ2-7	15	CATSIGAGGSYEQYF
TRBV4-2	TRBJ1-2	15	CASSQVLGGNYGYTF
TRBV24-1	TRBJ2-7	15	CATSDGLADHYEQYF
TRBV30	TRBJ2-6	16	CAWSLGHASGANVLTF
TRBV28	TRBJ2-3	14	CASSSGLNTDTQYF
TRBV6-6	TRBJ2-3	14	CASRRGSGTDTQYF
TRBV6-6	TRBJ1-1	15	CASSPKLASPLPAFF
TRBV7-9	TRBJ1-4	20	CASSKPGWAGGGGSNEKLFF